What follows are 26 T cell receptor beta chains derived from one specimen sequenced in a study of blood T cell repertoires in COVID-19. The assay was immunoSEQ multiplex PCR, and TCRdb's table has in-frame clones only and misses some. The data contain 300,000 to 400,000 clones, around 86% of them singletons. Sequenced: peripheral blood. Every receptor here comes from a man aged 45 to 65 with active or convalescent COVID-19.

This clone appeared once. The chain employs TRBV7-3 and TRBJ2-3; 11 nucleotides line up with TRBD2. The J segment lost 1 base and the V segment lost 4 bases, leaving 4 bases of the junction unmatched. Germline CDR1 reads SGHTA; CDR2 reads FQGTGA. This CDR3 is built from 16 residues. CDR3 coding DNA: TGTGCCAGCAGCTCCATGACTAGCGGGGGCACAGATACGCAGTATTTT. Translated: CASSSMTSGGTDTQYF.

The chain carries TRBV4-2 and TRBJ1-3; TRBD1 is a possible D gene (6 bases). V lost 3 bases and J 1 base, leaving 16 bases between the germline ends. The CDR3 runs to 17 residues. Germline V CDR1 and CDR2: LGHNA, YNFKEQ. CDR3 region: CASSQEQGGGSGNTIYF. CDR3 bases: TGTGCCAGCAGCCAGGAACAGGGAGGGGGGTCTGGAAACACCATATATTTT.

The V call is TRBV27, the J call TRBJ2-7; 10 bases line up with TRBD1. With V trimmed by 5 bases and J by 5 bases, 6 bases remained unmatched. Germline V CDR1 and CDR2: MNHEY, SMNVEV (reference sequence). The CDR3 sequence is 14 residues long. The CDR3 spells CASSLRGTGDEQYF. The DNA of the CDR3 is TGTGCCAGCAGTCTCCGCGGGACAGGGGACGAGCAGTACTTC.

This clone was recorded only once. V usage is TRBV28 and J usage is TRBJ2-2; D is ambiguous. V was pared by 1 base and J by 6 bases, with 15 bases between. Germline V gene data show CDR1 as MDHEN and CDR2 as SYDVKM. There are 16 residues in the CDR3. In DNA form, the CDR3 reads TGTGCCAGCAGTTTATACAACGCCCGGGTTTCCGGGGAGCTGTTTTTT. It translates to CASSLYNARVSGELFF.

CDR3 nucleotides: TGTGCCAGCAGTTTACCTGGGACAGGGGGCTACGAGCAGTACTTC. Encoded protein: CASSLPGTGGYEQYF. This chain joins TRBV28 and TRBJ2-7; 11 bases are a match to TRBD1. V gave up 2 bases and J gave up 3 bases; unmatched junction bases: 3. This CDR3 region has 15 residues. The V gene's germline CDR1 is MDHEN and CDR2 SYDVKM.

The V call is TRBV24-1, the J call TRBJ2-1, with TRBD2 identical over 8 bases. The CDR3 contains 17 residues. The germline V gene has CDR1 KGHDR and CDR2 SFDVKD. The V segment lost 4 bases and the J segment 5 bases; nucleotides outside the gene matches: 12. CDR3 loop: CATSEPAISGGHNEQFF. CDR3 sequence (DNA): TGTGCCACCAGTGAACCTGCTATCTCGGGAGGGCACAATGAGCAGTTCTTC.

This clone was counted between two and nine times. The gene calls are TRBV6-6 and TRBJ1-1, with D uncertain. The V and J ends lost 2 bases and 2 bases respectively, with 15 bases between them. Germline V lookup: CDR1 MNHNY, CDR2 SVGAGI (reference sequence). The CDR3 is made up of 16 amino acids. As DNA, the CDR3 is TGTGCCAGCAGTTACCCCCTCCCAGGCAGCAACACTGAAGCTTTCTTT. This encodes CASSYPLPGSNTEAFF.

This sequence joins TRBV10-2 and TRBJ1-2; a possible D gene is TRBD1 (6 bases). The V end was cut by 5 bases, the J end by 4 bases, with 11 bases between. CDR3 length equals 13 residues. Looked up from germline, CDR1 is WSHSY and CDR2 is SAAADI. The CDR3 protein is CASSLDSLYGYTF. CDR3 sequence (DNA): TGCGCCAGCAGTTTGGACAGCCTCTATGGCTACACCTTC.

The chain joins TRBV2 to TRBJ1-2, with TRBD1 matching 7 bases. Trimming cost V 7 bases and J 3 bases; bases outside gene matches: 8. The germline V gene has CDR1 SNHLY and CDR2 FYNNEI. This CDR3 spans 14 amino acids. This CDR3 is CASIKSQGDYGYTF. The CDR3 DNA sequence: TGTGCCAGCATAAAATCCCAGGGGGACTATGGCTACACCTTC.

This clone occurred once. This chain links TRBV7-2 with TRBJ1-1; 8 bases align to TRBD1. CDR3 size: 14 residues. J gave up 5 bases and V 6 bases, and 8 bases lay outside the gene matches. The germline V gene encodes CDR1 SGHTA and CDR2 FQGNSA. The chain's CDR3 is CASSFRGRVTEAFF. The CDR3 DNA reads as TGTGCCAGCAGTTTCAGGGGGCGTGTAACTGAAGCTTTCTTT.

The chain employs TRBV30 and TRBJ1-5; D not resolved. CDR3 size: 13 residues. V lost 2 bases and J 3 bases, leaving 8 bases between the germline ends. Germline CDR1 is GTSNPN and CDR2 is SVGIG (reference sequence). The CDR3, as DNA: TGTGCCTGGAGTAACGGGAACAATCAGCCCCAGCATTTT. This sequence encodes CAWSNGNNQPQHF.

This chain connects TRBV2 to TRBJ1-2; D might be TRBD1 (6 bases). The CDR3 is 13 residues long. Trimming stripped 5 bases from V and 1 base from J, with 8 bases between. Germline V gives CDR1 SNHLY, CDR2 FYNNEI. The CDR3: CASSQQGNYGYTF. The CDR3 coding sequence is TGTGCCAGCAGTCAACAGGGTAACTATGGCTACACCTTC.

This rearrangement joins TRBV20-1 to TRBJ2-5; D uncertain. This CDR3 is 11 amino acids long. V gave up 1 base and J gave up 4 bases, with 4 bases separating them. The germline V gene has CDR1 DFQATT and CDR2 SNEGSKA (reference sequence). The CDR3 is CSARVLETQYF. CDR3 bases: TGCAGTGCTAGAGTTCTAGAGACCCAGTACTTC.

The gene calls are TRBV28 and TRBJ2-7; a possible D gene is TRBD2 (7 bases). CDR1 MDHEN and CDR2 SYDVKM come from the germline V gene. The germline V and J ends were trimmed by 7 bases and 9 bases, with 34 bases remaining between them. CDR3 size: 18 residues. The CDR3 sequence: CASTVGGGGGDYILGQYF. As DNA, the CDR3 is TGTGCCAGCACCGTTGGGGGAGGGGGAGGGGATTATATTCTAGGGCAGTACTTC.

The rearrangement uses TRBV6-5 and TRBJ1-2; D might be TRBD1 (5 bases). In germline, CDR1 is MNHEY, CDR2 SVGAGI. The CDR3 loop spans 15 amino acids. The V end lost 6 bases, the J end lost 7 bases, and 21 bases lay between the germline ends. For the CDR3, the DNA is TGTGCCAGCAGCACTAGAGGGTCTTGGAGGGGTGGCTACACCTTC. Its protein is CASSTRGSWRGGYTF.

The chain has TRBV4-1 and TRBJ2-5; TRBD2 matches 10 bases. The length of the CDR3 is 22 residues. With V trimmed by 2 bases and J by 0 bases, 21 bases remained unmatched. The V gene's germline CDR1 is MGHRA and CDR2 YSYEKL. The CDR3 protein is CASSQRGTRGLAHYAYQETQYF. Here the CDR3 DNA reads TGCGCCAGCAGCCAAAGGGGCACCAGGGGACTAGCGCATTACGCGTACCAAGAGACCCAGTACTTC.

This chain links TRBV14 with TRBJ2-4; 7 bases map to TRBD2. Germline assignment: CDR1 SGHDN and CDR2 FVKESK. V lost 1 base, J lost 8 bases, and 2 bases stayed unmatched. The CDR3 spans 13 residues. The chain's CDR3 is CASSQGEGDIQYF. For the CDR3, the DNA is TGTGCCAGCAGCCAAGGGGAGGGAGACATTCAGTACTTC. Full variable domain (remainder filled in from reference TRBV14 and TRBJ2-4): EAGVTQFPSHSVIEKGQTVTLRCDPISGHDNLYWYRRVMGKEIKFLLHFVKESKQDESGMPNNRFLAERTGGTYSTLKVQPAELEDSGVYFCASSQGEGDIQYFGAGTRLSVL.

CDR3 DNA: TGTGCCAGCAGCCCCCGGACTAGCGGGAGGATGGCTGAGCAGTTCTTC. Its protein is CASSPRTSGRMAEQFF. The chain links TRBV4-2 to TRBJ2-1; 14 positions match TRBD2. CDR1 and CDR2 (germline): LGHNA, YNFKEQ. The CDR3 covers 16 residues. The V gene end was trimmed by 4 bases and the J gene end by 9 bases; junction bases not matched to a gene: 8.

The chain recombines TRBV19 with TRBJ2-5, with D perhaps matching TRBD1 (5 bases). V lost 5 bases, J lost 2 bases, and 12 bases lay in between. Germline values: CDR1 LNHDA, CDR2 SQIVND (reference sequence). This CDR3 region has 14 residues. CDR3 coding DNA: TGTGCCAGTAGTGTCCAGGGCAGTCAAGAGACCCAGTACTTC. It translates to CASSVQGSQETQYF.

This chain connects TRBV19 to TRBJ2-7; D is perhaps TRBD1 (6 bases). The V and J ends lost 3 bases and 0 bases respectively, with 9 bases between them. Germline assignment: CDR1 LNHDA and CDR2 SQIVND (reference sequence). The CDR3 sequence is 14 residues long. The CDR3 region is CASSIRGDSYEQYF. The DNA for the CDR3 is TGTGCCAGTAGTATCAGGGGTGACTCCTACGAGCAGTACTTC.

The V and J genes are TRBV27 and TRBJ2-5; possibly TRBD1 for D (5 bases). This CDR3 has 12 amino acids. Per the germline V gene, CDR1 is MNHEY and CDR2 is SMNVEV (reference sequence). The V end lost 5 bases, the J end lost 6 bases, and 10 bases lay between the germline ends. The CDR3 DNA follows: TGTGCCAGCAGTGATTACAGGAAGACCCAGTACTTC. The encoded protein is CASSDYRKTQYF.

The chain has TRBV6-5 and TRBJ1-1; D might be TRBD1 (6 bases). The CDR3 sequence is 14 residues long. Germline V lookup: CDR1 MNHEY, CDR2 SVGAGI. V lost 2 bases to trimming and J lost 3 bases, with 10 bases between them. The CDR3 DNA follows: TGTGCCAGCAGTTACGGGGGGGCAGACACTGAAGCTTTCTTT. Encoded protein: CASSYGGADTEAFF.

CDR3 amino acids: CASSLPGTAGYTF. The CDR3 DNA reads TGTGCCAGCAGCTTACCGGGAACGGCGGGCTACACCTTC. The chain combines TRBV5-4 with TRBJ1-2, with D uncertain. V shed 2 bases and J shed 8 bases, with 13 bases lying between them. Germline CDR1 reads SGHNT; CDR2 reads YYREEE (reference sequence). CDR3 length: 13 residues.

The genes are TRBV10-1 and TRBJ1-5; D remains unclear. Germline assignment: CDR1 WNHNN and CDR2 SYGVQD (reference sequence). This CDR3 has 12 residues. The V end lost 2 bases, the J end lost 5 bases, and 4 bases lay between the germline ends. Here the CDR3 reads CASSEPYQPQHF. DNA for the CDR3: TGCGCCAGCAGTGAGCCTTATCAGCCCCAGCATTTT.

V gene TRBV24-1 combines with J gene TRBJ1-1; TRBD1 aligns across 7 bases. The J segment lost 1 base and the V segment lost 6 bases, leaving 1 base of the junction unmatched. Germline V lookup: CDR1 KGHDR, CDR2 SFDVKD. This CDR3 is 13 amino acids long. This CDR3 reads CATSSGGNTEAFF. CDR3 in DNA: TGTGCCACCAGTTCAGGGGGGAACACTGAAGCTTTCTTT.

V is TRBV9 and J is TRBJ1-3, with TRBD1 as a possible D gene (6 bases). The germline V gene encodes CDR1 SGDLS and CDR2 YYNGEE. V was clipped by 3 bases and J by 2 bases, with 15 bases between them. The CDR3 totals 16 residues. CDR3 nucleotide sequence: TGTGCCAGCAGCGCCCAGGAACAGGGAACTGGAAACACCATATATTTT. Translation gives CASSAQEQGTGNTIYF.